These 5 T cell receptor beta chains originate from one sample sequenced in a study of control samples from healthy donors and cancer patients. TCRdb's table, derived via immunoSEQ multiplex PCR, lists solely in-frame clones and lacks some. The sample has roughly 120,000 clones, about 88% seen once. The sequenced sample consisted of blood. These receptors were taken from a man aged 50 to 60 in good health.

The chain combines TRBV10-3 with TRBJ2-7, with 8 bases matching TRBD2. Trimming took 8 bases from V and 0 from J; bases not matched to a gene: 6. CDR3 length: 14 amino acids. Germline CDR1 ENHRY, CDR2 SYGVKD. The CDR3: CAIGISGASYEQYF. The CDR3 nucleotides are TGTGCCATCGGGATTAGCGGGGCCTCCTACGAGCAGTACTTC.

Only a few counts were recorded for this clone. In DNA, the CDR3 is TGTGCCAGCTCACAGGACAGGGTCGGCACCGGGGAGCTGTTTTTT. It codes for CASSQDRVGTGELFF. The V call is TRBV18, the J call TRBJ2-2; 8 nucleotides align to TRBD1. V gave up 4 bases and J gave up 4 bases; unmatched junction bases: 5. CDR3 length: 15 amino acids. Looked up from germline, CDR1 is KGHSH and CDR2 is LQKENI.

The chain combines TRBV10-2 with TRBJ2-3; possible D gene TRBD2, 5 bases. Per the germline V gene, CDR1 is WSHSY and CDR2 is SAAADI. V lost 6 bases, J lost 3 bases, and 10 bases lay in between. This CDR3 has 13 residues. The CDR3 nucleotides read TGCGCCAGCAGCGGAGGATCTACAGATACGCAGTATTTT. Encoded protein: CASSGGSTDTQYF.

The gene calls are TRBV18 and TRBJ2-2; D not certain. The CDR3 sequence is 11 residues long. V was clipped by 3 bases and J by 6 bases, with 2 bases between them. Per germline, CDR1 KGHSH and CDR2 LQKENI. The CDR3 sequence is CASSPSGELFF. The DNA of the CDR3 is TGTGCCAGCTCACCGTCCGGGGAGCTGTTTTTT.

The V gene is TRBV30, the J gene TRBJ2-1; the match to TRBD2 covers 7 bases. The germline gives CDR1 GTSNPN, CDR2 SVGIG (reference sequence). V shed 2 bases, J shed 6 bases, and the junction held 16 bases outside the gene matches. There are 17 residues in the CDR3. CDR3 in DNA: TGTGCCTGGAGTATTTCGATGACCTTGGCGGGGGTCAATGAGCAGTTCTTC. Translation: CAWSISMTLAGVNEQFF.